This is a list of T cell receptor beta chains from one sample in a study of cytomegalovirus exposure and HLA in healthy donors. This table comes from immunoSEQ multiplex PCR, and its TCRdb copy is limited to in-frame clones, with some not included. Of under 200,000 clones listed, about 80% were seen once; the top ten hold more than 0.55%. The specimen sequenced was PBMCs. The receptors derive from a woman aged 40 to 55 in good health and CMV-seronegative. CDR3s include the opening cysteine and the closing phenylalanine or tryptophan. A D gene is named only where the DNA matches it firmly. A clone size is listed for some rows: how often the clone was seen (once, few, many), or a class if it is expanded.

J gene	D gene	clone size	V gene	CDR3 protein	CDR3 DNA
TRBJ1-4	.	few	TRBV5-6	CASSLVGMEVEKLFF	TGTGCCAGCAGCTTGGTCGGCATGGAGGTTGAAAAACTGTTTTTT
TRBJ2-2	TRBD2	.	TRBV10-3	CATKREPGGTGELFF	TGTGCCACCAAGCGGGAGCCCGGGGGGACCGGGGAGCTGTTTTTT
TRBJ2-1	TRBD2	.	TRBV9	CASSQSSGISYNEQFF	TGTGCCAGCAGCCAAAGTAGCGGGATTTCCTACAATGAGCAGTTCTTC
TRBJ1-1	.	.	TRBV30	CAWSMANTEAFF	TGTGCCTGGAGTATGGCCAACACTGAAGCTTTCTTT
TRBJ1-6	.	.	TRBV19	CASSLRGDNSPLHF	TGTGCCAGTAGTCTTCGGGGGGATAATTCACCCCTCCACTTT
TRBJ2-2	TRBD1	many	TRBV9	CASSPQWTGPGELFF	TGTGCCAGCAGTCCACAATGGACAGGGCCCGGGGAGCTGTTTTTT
TRBJ2-7	.	.	TRBV6-5	CASSLKLAAPGEQYF	TGTGCCAGCAGTCTGAAACTAGCCGCACCCGGCGAGCAGTACTTC
TRBJ2-6	TRBD1	.	TRBV2	CASSATGGSGANVLTF	TGTGCCAGCAGTGCAACAGGGGGCTCTGGGGCCAACGTCCTGACTTTC
TRBJ2-4	.	.	TRBV27	CASSLSVRQDIQYF	TGTGCCAGCAGTTTATCTGTCCGTCAGGACATTCAGTACTTC
TRBJ2-7	TRBD1	.	TRBV15	CATGQGFRPEQYF	TGTGCCACCGGACAGGGGTTCCGACCCGAGCAGTACTTC
TRBJ2-3	TRBD2	.	TRBV4-3	CASSTTSGSTDTQYF	TGCGCCAGCAGTACTACTAGCGGGAGCACAGATACGCAGTATTTT
TRBJ2-3	.	.	TRBV6-6	CASKEVTDTQYF	TGTGCCAGCAAGGAGGTGACAGATACGCAGTATTTT
TRBJ1-5	TRBD1	.	TRBV27	CASSLTGFSREPQHF	TGTGCCAGCAGCTTGACAGGGTTTTCGCGGGAGCCCCAGCATTTT
TRBJ2-1	.	.	TRBV6-5	CASSPSPGNNEQFF	TGTGCCAGCAGTCCTTCACCGGGGAACAATGAGCAGTTCTTC
TRBJ2-5	TRBD2	.	TRBV6-5	CAISEARGGETQYF	TGTGCCATCAGTGAGGCACGGGGGGGCGAGACCCAGTACTTC
TRBJ1-5	.	.	TRBV2	CASSDGSNQPQHF	TGTGCCAGCAGTGACGGTAGCAATCAGCCCCAGCATTTT
TRBJ1-2	.	.	TRBV7-9	CASSPLGGYGYTF	TGTGCCAGCAGCCCGTTGGGGGGGTATGGCTACACCTTC
TRBJ2-7	TRBD1	.	TRBV7-9	CASSRYRGPGTYEQYF	TGTGCCAGCAGCAGATACAGGGGGCCAGGCACCTACGAGCAGTACTTC
TRBJ2-7	.	once	TRBV4-1	CASSQVADYEQYF	TGCGCCAGCAGCCAAGTCGCCGACTACGAGCAGTACTTC
TRBJ2-7	TRBD2	few	TRBV6-5	CASRIGTSDEQYF	TGTGCCAGCAGAATCGGGACTAGTGACGAGCAGTACTTC
TRBJ1-2	.	.	TRBV25-1	CASSHKIMGYTF	TGTGCCAGCAGCCACAAGATAATGGGCTACACCTTC
TRBJ1-4	.	.	TRBV19	CASTRATNEKLFF	TGTGCCAGTACGAGGGCCACTAATGAAAAACTGTTTTTT
TRBJ2-3	.	once	TRBV5-1	CASSLQGSRTDTQYF	TGCGCCAGCAGCCTACAGGGATCTCGCACAGATACGCAGTATTTT
TRBJ2-1	.	.	TRBV14	CASSRPLPSKFHNEQFF	TGTGCCAGCAGCAGGCCCCTTCCTAGTAAATTCCACAATGAGCAGTTCTTC
TRBJ1-2	TRBD1	once	TRBV6-5	CASRMGQGRSGYTF	TGTGCCAGCAGGATGGGACAGGGCCGGAGTGGCTACACCTTC
TRBJ1-1	TRBD1	once	TRBV5-4	CASSQTGGPSEGFF	TGTGCCAGCAGCCAAACAGGGGGCCCTTCTGAGGGTTTCTTT
TRBJ1-5	.	.	TRBV19	CASEFQGIFQPQHF	TGTGCCAGTGAGTTCCAGGGGATTTTTCAGCCCCAGCATTTT
TRBJ2-4	.	.	TRBV4-1	CASSQERLAKNIQYF	TGCGCCAGCAGCCAAGAGAGACTAGCCAAAAACATTCAGTACTTC
TRBJ2-7	TRBD2	.	TRBV5-6	CASSLGLAAHERYF	TGTGCCAGCAGCCTGGGACTAGCTGCTCACGAGCGGTACTTC
TRBJ1-2	.	.	TRBV27	CASKLSQGRGYTF	TGTGCCAGCAAATTATCACAGGGTAGGGGCTACACCTTC
TRBJ1-1	.	.	TRBV5-1	CASSWGGTEAFF	TGCGCCAGCAGCTGGGGGGGCACTGAAGCTTTCTTT
TRBJ1-6	TRBD1	.	TRBV7-9	CASSLGAGGATSPLHF	TGTGCCAGCAGCTTAGGGGCAGGGGGCGCCACTTCACCCCTCCACTTT
TRBJ1-1	.	few	TRBV7-9	CASSLVSLRTEAFF	TGTGCCAGCAGCTTAGTGAGCCTACGGACTGAAGCTTTCTTT
TRBJ2-1	TRBD1	.	TRBV6-5	CASSFRTGGFGNEQFF	TGTGCCAGCAGTTTCCGGACAGGGGGCTTTGGGAATGAGCAGTTCTTC
TRBJ1-2	.	.	TRBV29-1	CIVRQANYGYTF	TGCATCGTCCGACAGGCTAACTATGGCTACACCTTC
TRBJ2-1	.	once	TRBV21-1	CASSKGQGATNEQFF	TGTGCCAGCAGCAAGGGACAGGGGGCAACCAATGAGCAGTTCTTC
TRBJ2-1	TRBD1	.	TRBV19	CASRGTGGYNEQFF	TGTGCCAGTAGGGGGACAGGGGGGTACAATGAGCAGTTCTTC
TRBJ2-7	.	.	TRBV2	CASDNRVRAYEQYF	TGTGCCAGCGATAACCGGGTTAGAGCCTACGAGCAGTACTTC
TRBJ2-7	TRBD2	.	TRBV14	CASSQELAGNEQYF	TGTGCCAGCAGCCAAGAGCTAGCGGGGAACGAGCAGTACTTC
TRBJ1-3	.	.	TRBV28	CASSGGAGGNTIYF	TGTGCCAGCAGTGGGGGGGCCGGAGGAAACACCATATATTTT
TRBJ2-2	.	.	TRBV7-2	CASSLNPATSNTGELFF	TGTGCCAGCAGCTTAAATCCGGCGACTTCGAACACCGGGGAGCTGTTTTTT
TRBJ1-1	TRBD1	few	TRBV30	CAWRPGQGLAFF	TGTGCCTGGAGACCAGGACAGGGACTAGCTTTCTTT
TRBJ1-2	.	.	TRBV5-1	CASSLALGGSILNYGYTF	TGCGCCAGCAGCTTGGCCTTGGGGGGATCTATTTTGAACTATGGCTACACCTTC
TRBJ2-7	.	few	TRBV6-5	CAAGAGSLREQYF	TGTGCCGCTGGGGCAGGGTCCCTTCGGGAGCAGTACTTC
TRBJ2-5	.	.	TRBV5-1	CASSRDKETQYF	TGCGCCAGCAGCCGGGACAAAGAGACCCAGTACTTC
TRBJ1-2	TRBD1	.	TRBV29-1	CSVDRDGYGYTF	TGCAGCGTCGACAGGGATGGGTATGGCTACACCTTC
TRBJ2-1	.	.	TRBV28	CASSSADKDYNEQFF	TGTGCCAGCAGCTCAGCCGACAAGGATTACAATGAGCAGTTCTTC
TRBJ2-5	TRBD2	.	TRBV4-3	CASSLWGQAGGEETQYF	TGCGCCAGCAGCCTCTGGGGGCAAGCGGGAGGCGAAGAGACCCAGTACTTC
TRBJ2-7	TRBD1	.	TRBV2	CASTMGQSYEQYF	TGTGCCAGCACAATGGGACAGAGCTACGAGCAGTACTTC
TRBJ1-6	.	few	TRBV6-1	CASSEGDRLSYNSPLHF	TGTGCCAGCAGTGAAGGAGACAGGTTGTCCTATAATTCACCCCTCCACTTT
TRBJ1-1	.	.	TRBV2	CASIRYPGTEAFF	TGTGCCAGCATCAGATACCCCGGGACAGAAGCTTTCTTT